The 5 T cell receptor beta chains below all came from one sample that was sequenced in a study of identical twins' blood T cells (dated by TCRdb to 2012 to 2014). Libraries were prepared through 5' RACE. TCRdb shows the sequencer as Illumina Genome Analyzer IIx. TCRdb reran the public reads through fastp at Q25 and MiXCR, keeping productive beta chains. Rows with a matching CDR3 protein are joined into one entry that keeps the most common DNA and genes. The sample table holds 300,000 to 450,000 distinct CDR3 sequences, of which roughly 31% were seen once. 6.1% of the sample goes to the ten largest clones. Sequencing was done on a sample of PBMCs. These receptors all stem from a woman aged 18 to 50 in good health.

This clonotype was detected only a few times. V and J are TRBV20-1 and TRBJ1-1, with a tentative D call TRBD1 (5 bases). Germline CDR1 and CDR2: DFQATT and SNEGSKA (reference sequence). There are 17 residues in the CDR3. Trimming pared 1 base from V and 0 bases from J, leaving 18 bases between. The CDR3 nucleotides are TGCAGTGCTAGAGGCTATGAGACAGAACTATTGAACACTGAAGCTTTCTTT. Amino acid sequence: CSARGYETELLNTEAFF.

This chain joins TRBV6-6 and TRBJ2-5; either TRBD1 or TRBD2 may fit D (5 bases each). From germline, CDR1 is MNHNY and CDR2 SVGAGI (reference sequence). The CDR3 is made up of 16 amino acids. V lost 4 bases and J 0 bases, leaving 15 bases between the germline ends. The chain's CDR3 is CASSSLVRGHQETQYF. The CDR3 DNA is TGTGCCAGCAGTTCCCTTGTCCGGGGCCACCAAGAGACCCAGTACTTC.

This clonotype was counted a few times. The chain uses TRBV20-1 and TRBJ2-5, with D maybe TRBD2 (5 bases). V was shortened by 0 bases and J by 4 bases, with 6 bases between the two germline ends. The V gene's germline CDR1 is DFQATT and CDR2 SNEGSKA (reference sequence). The CDR3 extends over 12 amino acids. This chain's CDR3 is CSARERVETQYF. CDR3 nucleotides: TGCAGTGCTAGAGAGCGGGTAGAGACCCAGTACTTC.

As regards this clonotype: Compared with germline, one end of the junction differs, possibly owing to a read error. This chain uses TRBV20-1 with TRBJ2-1; no reliable D call. The CDR3 runs to 14 residues. The germline CDR1 and CDR2 sequences are DFQATT and SNEGSKA (reference sequence). The CDR3 DNA follows: TGCAGTGCTAGTGCCAGGAGCTCCTACAATGAGCAGTCCTTC. This sequence encodes CSASARSSYNEQSF.

This clonotype was observed a few times. This chain joins TRBV3-1 and TRBJ1-1; TRBD1 is a possible D gene (5 bases). Trimming took 2 bases from V and 3 from J, leaving 10 bases between them. The CDR3 is 14 amino acids. The germline CDR1 and CDR2 sequences are LGHDT and YNNKEL (reference sequence). The CDR3 nucleotides read TGTGCCAGCAGCCAAAACGCAGGGTACACTGAAGCTTTCTTT. Its translation is CASSQNAGYTEAFF.